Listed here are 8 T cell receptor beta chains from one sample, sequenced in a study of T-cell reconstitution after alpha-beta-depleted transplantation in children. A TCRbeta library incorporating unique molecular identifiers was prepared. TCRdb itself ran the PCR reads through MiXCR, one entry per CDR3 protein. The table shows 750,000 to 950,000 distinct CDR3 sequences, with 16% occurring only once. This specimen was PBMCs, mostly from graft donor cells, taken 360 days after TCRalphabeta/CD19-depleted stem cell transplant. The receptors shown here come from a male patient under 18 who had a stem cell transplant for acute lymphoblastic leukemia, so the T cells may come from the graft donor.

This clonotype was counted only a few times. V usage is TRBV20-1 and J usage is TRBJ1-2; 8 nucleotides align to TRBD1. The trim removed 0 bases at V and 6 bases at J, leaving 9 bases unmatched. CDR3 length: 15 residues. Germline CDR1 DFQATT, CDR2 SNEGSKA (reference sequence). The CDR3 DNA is TGCAGTGCTAGAGATTCAGGACAGGGTTGGCATGGCTACACCTTC. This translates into CSARDSGQGWHGYTF.

Written as DNA, the CDR3 is TGCAGCGTTTACGGGACAGATGCCTACGAGCAGTACTTC. It encodes CSVYGTDAYEQYF. The rearrangement links TRBV29-1 to TRBJ2-7, with TRBD1 matching over 7 bases. The length of the CDR3 is 13 residues. The germline V gene encodes CDR1 SQVTM and CDR2 ANQGSEA. The V segment lost 5 bases and the J segment 2 bases; nucleotides outside the gene matches: 6.

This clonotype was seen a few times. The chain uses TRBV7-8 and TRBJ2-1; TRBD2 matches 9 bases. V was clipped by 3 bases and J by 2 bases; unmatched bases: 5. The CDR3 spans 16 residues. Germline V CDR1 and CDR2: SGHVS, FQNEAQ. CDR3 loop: CASSFEAGGTYNEQFF. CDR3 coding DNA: TGTGCCAGCAGCTTCGAAGCGGGAGGCACCTACAATGAGCAGTTCTTC.

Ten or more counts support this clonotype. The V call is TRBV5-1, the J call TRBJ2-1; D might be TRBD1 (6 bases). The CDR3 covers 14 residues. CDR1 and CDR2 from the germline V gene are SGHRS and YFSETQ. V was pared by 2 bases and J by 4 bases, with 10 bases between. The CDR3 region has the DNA TGCGCCAGCAGCTTACGGGACACGTACAATGAGCAGTTCTTC. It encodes CASSLRDTYNEQFF. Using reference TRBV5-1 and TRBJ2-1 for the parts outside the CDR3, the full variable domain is KAGVTQTPRYLIKTRGQQVTLSCSPISGHRSVSWYQQTPGQGLQFLFEYFSETQRNKGNFPGRFSGRQFSNSRSEMNVSTLELGDSALYLCASSLRDTYNEQFFGPGTRLTVL.

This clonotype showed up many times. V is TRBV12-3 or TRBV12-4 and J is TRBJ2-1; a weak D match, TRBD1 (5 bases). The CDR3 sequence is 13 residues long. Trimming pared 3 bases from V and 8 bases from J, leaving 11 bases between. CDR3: CASSFSDRDEQFF. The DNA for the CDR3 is TGTGCCAGCAGTTTTAGTGACAGAGATGAGCAGTTCTTC.

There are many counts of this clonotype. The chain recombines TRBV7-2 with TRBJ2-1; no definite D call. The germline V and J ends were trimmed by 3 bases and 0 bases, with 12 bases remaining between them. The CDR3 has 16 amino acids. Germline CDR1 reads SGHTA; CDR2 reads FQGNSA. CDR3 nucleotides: TGTGCCAGCAGCTTGGGTCTTGTCAGCTCCTACAATGAGCAGTTCTTC. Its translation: CASSLGLVSSYNEQFF.

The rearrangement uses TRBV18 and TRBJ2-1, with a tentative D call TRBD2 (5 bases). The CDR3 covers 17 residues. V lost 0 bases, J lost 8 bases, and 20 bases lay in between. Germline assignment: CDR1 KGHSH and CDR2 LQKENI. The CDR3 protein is CASSPPRGIVIADEQFF. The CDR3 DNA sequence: TGTGCCAGCTCACCACCGAGAGGGATCGTGATCGCCGATGAGCAGTTCTTC.

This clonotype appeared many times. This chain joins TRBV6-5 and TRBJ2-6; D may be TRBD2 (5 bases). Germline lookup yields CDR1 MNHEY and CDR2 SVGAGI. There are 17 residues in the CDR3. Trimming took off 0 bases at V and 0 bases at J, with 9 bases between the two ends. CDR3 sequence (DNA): TGTGCCAGCAGTTACTCTGGGAGACTCTCTGGGGCCAACGTCCTGACTTTC. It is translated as CASSYSGRLSGANVLTF.